This T cell receptor beta chain originates from a study of CD8+CD57+ T cells in acquired aplastic anemia. Genomic DNA provided the template from which TCR beta VDJ and CDR3 profiles were obtained. TCRdb ran MiXCR on the reads and lists one entry per CDR3 protein. The table records 150,000 to 200,000 distinct CDR3 sequences, 50% to 75% of them present only once. Germline-derived CDR1 and CDR2 are ENHRY and SYGVKD. Trimming took off 2 bases at V and 2 bases at J, with 21 bases between the two ends. CDR3 length equals 18 residues. Sequences were obtained from sorted CD4+, CD8+, or CD8+CD57+ T cells (not recorded which) from PBMCs. The rearrangement joins TRBV10-3 to TRBJ2-5, with D possibly matching TRBD1 (7 bases). The receptor comes from a human donor with severe aplastic anemia or a healthy control (not recorded which). The CDR3 spells CAISEPATGLGGQETQYF. CDR3 in DNA: TGTGCCATCAGTGAGCCTGCGACAGGGTTGGGGGGTCAAGAGACCCAGTACTTC.